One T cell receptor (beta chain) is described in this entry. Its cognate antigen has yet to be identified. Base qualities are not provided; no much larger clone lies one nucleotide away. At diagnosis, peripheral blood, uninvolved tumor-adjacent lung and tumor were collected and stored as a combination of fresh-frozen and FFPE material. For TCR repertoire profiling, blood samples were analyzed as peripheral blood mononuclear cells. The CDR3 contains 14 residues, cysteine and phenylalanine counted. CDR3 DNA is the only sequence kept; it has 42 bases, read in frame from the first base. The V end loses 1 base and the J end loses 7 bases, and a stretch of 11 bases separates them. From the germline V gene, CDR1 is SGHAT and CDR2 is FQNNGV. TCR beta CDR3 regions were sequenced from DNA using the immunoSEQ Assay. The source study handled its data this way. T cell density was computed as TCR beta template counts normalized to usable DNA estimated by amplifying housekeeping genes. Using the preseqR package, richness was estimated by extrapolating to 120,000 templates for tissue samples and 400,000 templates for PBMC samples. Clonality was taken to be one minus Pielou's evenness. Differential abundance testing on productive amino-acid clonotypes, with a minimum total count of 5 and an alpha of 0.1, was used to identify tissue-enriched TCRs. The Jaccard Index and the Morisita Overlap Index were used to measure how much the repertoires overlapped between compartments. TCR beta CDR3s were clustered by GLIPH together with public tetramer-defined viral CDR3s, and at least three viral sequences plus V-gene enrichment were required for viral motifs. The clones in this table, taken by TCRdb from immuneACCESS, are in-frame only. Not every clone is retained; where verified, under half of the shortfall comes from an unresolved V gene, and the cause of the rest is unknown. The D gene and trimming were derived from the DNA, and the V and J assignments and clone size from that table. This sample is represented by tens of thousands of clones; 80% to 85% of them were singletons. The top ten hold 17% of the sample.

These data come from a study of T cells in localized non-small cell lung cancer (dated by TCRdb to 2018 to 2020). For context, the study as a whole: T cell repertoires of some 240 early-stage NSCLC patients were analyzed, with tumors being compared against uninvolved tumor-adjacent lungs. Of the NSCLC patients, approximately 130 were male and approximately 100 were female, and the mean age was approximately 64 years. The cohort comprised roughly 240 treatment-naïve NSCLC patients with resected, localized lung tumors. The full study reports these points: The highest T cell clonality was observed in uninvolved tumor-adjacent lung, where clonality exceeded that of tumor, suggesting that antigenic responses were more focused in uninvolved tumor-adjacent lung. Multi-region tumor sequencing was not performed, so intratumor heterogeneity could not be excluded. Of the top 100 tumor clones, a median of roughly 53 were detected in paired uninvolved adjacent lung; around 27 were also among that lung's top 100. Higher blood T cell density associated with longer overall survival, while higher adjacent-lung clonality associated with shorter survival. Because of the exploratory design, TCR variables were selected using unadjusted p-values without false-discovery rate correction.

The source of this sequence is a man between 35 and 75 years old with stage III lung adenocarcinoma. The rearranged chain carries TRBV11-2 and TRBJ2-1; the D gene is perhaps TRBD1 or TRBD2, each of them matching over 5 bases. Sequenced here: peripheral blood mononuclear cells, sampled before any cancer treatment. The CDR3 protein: CASSLVGTVNEQFF. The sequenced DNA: TGTGCCAGCAGCTTAGTAGGGACGGTGAATGAGCAGTTCTTC. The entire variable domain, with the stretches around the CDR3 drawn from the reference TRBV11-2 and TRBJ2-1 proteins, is EAGVAQSPRYKIIEKRQSVAFWCNPISGHATLYWYQQILGQGPKLLIQFQNNGVVDDSQLPKDRFSAERLKGVDSTLKIQPAKLEDSAVYLCASSLVGTVNEQFFGPGTRLTVL.